Following are 2 T cell receptor beta chains from one sample sequenced in a study of tissue T cells after allogeneic stem cell transplantation. Sequenced by immunoSEQ multiplex PCR; TCRdb stores in-frame clones only, minus some. This table holds 12,000 or so clones, about 71% found once. Sequenced material: tissue from the right colon, taken at autopsy. The receptors were sampled from a woman aged 18 to 55 with breast cancer.

This clone is a singleton in its sample. The V call is TRBV24-1, the J call TRBJ2-1; possibly TRBD1 for D (6 bases). The CDR3 spans 20 residues. Germline lookup yields CDR1 KGHDR and CDR2 SFDVKD. Trimming took off 0 bases at V and 7 bases at J, with 27 bases between the two ends. The CDR3 bases are TGTGCCACCAGTGATTTGCCGCGTGGCCCAAAACAGGGTTATCAGAATGAGCAGTTCTTC. Its protein product is CATSDLPRGPKQGYQNEQFF.

By sample share, this clone is medium-sized. V and J are TRBV27 and TRBJ1-3, with D possibly being TRBD1 (6 bases). Between the trimmed V and J ends, which lost 3 bases and 3 bases, there was a span of 12 bases. Germline CDR1 reads MNHEY; CDR2 reads SMNVEV (reference sequence). The CDR3 sequence is 15 residues long. CDR3 nucleotide sequence: TGTGCCAGCAGTTTCTCCAGGGGCCATGGAAACACCATATATTTT. Translating gives CASSFSRGHGNTIYF.